This T cell receptor beta chain was sequenced during a study of T cells in Graves' hyperthyroidism and ophthalmopathy. There were TCR beta CDR3 regions amplified from RNA transcripts. The study used the HTBI primer set for a first-round RT-PCR of the TCR CDR3. From the multiplex PCR reads, TCRdb called clonotypes with MiXCR, one entry per CDR3 protein. The sample carries roughly 660,000 distinct CDR3 sequences, 17% recorded once. The germline gives CDR1 MNHNS, CDR2 SASEGT. The CDR3 has 14 amino acids. V was trimmed by 3 bases and J by 3 bases, leaving 11 bases between them. The sequencing sample was made of blood. This sequence was found in a man in his forties or fifties with Graves' hyperthyroidism. The chain couples TRBV6-1 to TRBJ1-2; possible D gene TRBD1, 5 bases. CDR3 loop: CASSDIAQDYGYTF. The CDR3 DNA sequence: TGTGCCAGCAGTGATATTGCACAGGACTATGGCTACACCTTC.